This TCR beta chain was obtained from a study of blood T cells in healthy people across ages. Study-level background: Per every two T cells, about one barcoded beta molecule was captured by template switching.

V was pared by 11 bases and J by 5 bases, with 25 bases between. The CDR3 totals 16 residues. A sample-barcoded 5' primer and a J-beta primer mix were used in a second PCR of roughly 7 to 12 cycles. TCRdb re-called the 5' RACE reads through MiXCR, storing one row per CDR3 protein. Of 1.5 million to 1.9 million distinct CDR3 sequences in the sample, roughly 43% were seen once. The V gene is TRBV12-3 or TRBV12-4, the J gene TRBJ2-1; no reliable D call. The sample consisted of blood. This TCR was sampled from a woman aged 18 to 35 in good health. Here the CDR3 reads CAGKVSAVRSNNEQFF. CDR3 coding DNA: TGTGCCGGCAAGGTGTCGGCGGTCCGGTCCAACAATGAGCAGTTCTTC.